A selection of T cell receptor beta chains follows, all from one sample in a study of blood T cell repertoires in COVID-19. Data came from immunoSEQ multiplex PCR; TCRdb stores just in-frame clones and leaves some out. The table shows under 300,000 clones, with approximately 83% occurring only once. Sequences were obtained from PBMCs or T cells enriched from blood (not recorded which). The origin of the receptors is a woman aged 45-60 years who had recovered from COVID-19. Both conserved end residues are part of each CDR3. A D gene is named only where the DNA matches it firmly. The size entry is marked missing in some rows and otherwise reads once, few, many or a size class.

TRBD2	TRBJ2-5	.	14	TRBV7-2	TGTGCCAGCAGGACTAGCGCCACTCGAGAGACCCAGTACTTC	CASRTSATRETQYF
TRBD2	TRBJ2-1	.	18	TRBV11-2	TGTGCCAGCAGCGTTATCATTACTAGCGGGAACCCCTACAATGAGCAGTTCTTC	CASSVIITSGNPYNEQFF
.	TRBJ1-2	.	11	TRBV9	TGTGCCAGCAGCGTAGCGCGGGGCTACACCTTC	CASSVARGYTF
.	TRBJ2-7	.	15	TRBV19	TGTGCCAGTAGTAAACGGGGGAGCAACGCCTACGAGCAGTACTTC	CASSKRGSNAYEQYF
.	TRBJ1-2	.	13	TRBV2	TGTGCCAGCGGGGACACTCCTAACTATGGCTACACCTTC	CASGDTPNYGYTF
.	TRBJ1-5	.	14	TRBV21-1	TGTGCCTACACGGGACAGTATAGCAATCAGCCCCAGCATTTT	CAYTGQYSNQPQHF
.	TRBJ1-2	.	16	TRBV5-1	TGCGCCAGCAGCTTGGCCCGGGCCGGACTCGGGGATGGCTACACCTTC	CASSLARAGLGDGYTF
TRBD2	TRBJ2-1	few	16	TRBV7-9	TGTGCCAGCAGCCCCCTAGCGGGAGGCCCCGGGGATGAGCAGTTCTTC	CASSPLAGGPGDEQFF
TRBD2	TRBJ2-7	.	13	TRBV7-2	TGTGCCAGCAGCTTTTCTAGCGGCTACGAGCAGTACTTC	CASSFSSGYEQYF
.	TRBJ1-6	once	13	TRBV3-1/TRBV3-2	TGTGCCAGCAGCGATACAGGGAATTCACCCCTCCACTTT	CASSDTGNSPLHF
TRBD1	TRBJ1-1	.	13	TRBV3-1/TRBV3-2	TGTGCCAGCCTTAACAGGGGGATGACTGAAGCTTTCTTT	CASLNRGMTEAFF
.	TRBJ1-2	.	16	TRBV18	TGTGCCAGCTCACTACAGGGACAAATTAGCTACTATGGCTACACCTTC	CASSLQGQISYYGYTF
TRBD1	TRBJ1-5	.	15	TRBV28	TGTGCCAGCAGCTCAACAGGGGACAGCAATCAGCCCCAGCATTTT	CASSSTGDSNQPQHF
.	TRBJ1-5	.	14	TRBV5-1	TGCGCCAGCAGCCCCACAGGGTACGATCAGCCCCAGCATTTT	CASSPTGYDQPQHF
.	TRBJ1-5	.	14	TRBV28	TGTGCCAGCAGTTCGTCCGGTAAGAATCAGCCCCAGCATTTT	CASSSSGKNQPQHF
TRBD2	TRBJ2-1	once	16	TRBV11-1	TGTGCCAGCAGCTCCCTGGGGGGGAGAGGGTACAATGAGCAGTTCTTC	CASSSLGGRGYNEQFF
.	TRBJ1-5	.	14	TRBV2	TGTGCCAGCAGTCCCCGCCAGGGGAATCAGCCCCAGCATTTT	CASSPRQGNQPQHF
TRBD2	TRBJ2-5	.	16	TRBV9	TGTGCCAGCAGCGTAGGTAATAGCGGGAGCTCGGAGACCCAGTACTTC	CASSVGNSGSSETQYF
.	TRBJ2-2	.	15	TRBV7-8	TGTGCCAGCAGTCAAGCGGGTGGTGCAACCGGGGAGCTGTTTTTT	CASSQAGGATGELFF
TRBD1	TRBJ1-6	.	14	TRBV7-6	TGTGCCAGCAGCTGGGACAGGGGGATTGGCCCCCTCCACTTT	CASSWDRGIGPLHF
.	TRBJ2-1	.	15	TRBV27	TGTGCCACCCTCCGTGTGGGGGCTGAAGTCGATGAGCAGTTCTTC	CATLRVGAEVDEQFF
TRBD1	TRBJ2-3	.	18	TRBV28	TGTGCCAGCAGAACTCCCACCGGGACAGTCTCTAGCACAGATACGCAGTATTTT	CASRTPTGTVSSTDTQYF